The 2 T cell receptor beta chains listed next were all sequenced from one sample in a study of shared clonotypes between healthy human individuals. The table came from immunoSEQ multiplex PCR; TCRdb's copy has only in-frame clones and leaves some out. The sample yields around 480,000 clones, about 80% seen once. Sequencing was carried out using PBMCs. The receptors shown here come from a woman in her thirties or forties in good health. Some clones in this sample may be carry-over from other donors' samples.

This clone was detected a few times. V is TRBV7-8 and J is TRBJ2-3; weak D call: TRBD2 (6 bases). The V gene lost 3 bases and the J gene lost 1 base, with 17 bases spanning the gap. The CDR3 length is 17 residues. CDR1 SGHVS and CDR2 FQNEAQ come from the germline V gene. The chain's CDR3 is CASSLALRERGTDTQYF. CDR3 in DNA: TGTGCCAGCAGCTTGGCCTTACGGGAGCGGGGCACAGATACGCAGTATTTT.

Of note for this clone: Given a much more abundant clone one base away, this may be a read error. This CDR3 is also generated by other DNA sequences in the sample. The genes are TRBV6-5 and TRBJ2-5, with a weak D call TRBD2 (6 bases). The germline gives CDR1 MNHEY, CDR2 SVGAGI. The CDR3 is made up of 14 amino acids. The CDR3: CASSYTSKQETQYF. In DNA, the CDR3 is TGTGCTAGCAGTTATACTAGCAAGCAAGAGACCCAGTACTTC.